The next 13 T cell receptor beta chains were all read from a single sample in a study of graft-versus-host responses after intestinal transplantation. Here immunoSEQ multiplex PCR was the method, and the copy in TCRdb shows in-frame clones only, minus some. The sample holds over 8,000 clones, roughly a third seen once. Around 200,000 CFSE-labeled responder cells were plated with around 200,000 irradiated, violet-dye-labeled stimulator cells. Sequencing used alloreactive CD8+ T cells from a mixed lymphocyte reaction culture, obtained before intestinal transplant. Subset given: CFSE-low proliferating T cells sorted from roughly 6-day pre-transplant mixed lymphocyte reaction (GvH or HvG direction). These receptors all stem from a human patient who received an intestinal transplant.

In its sample, this clone is medium-sized (0.01 to 0.1%). This chain connects TRBV6-6 to TRBJ1-1; D call uncertain. Germline lookup yields CDR1 MNHNY and CDR2 SVGAGI (reference sequence). The germline V and J ends were trimmed by 0 bases and 5 bases, with 13 bases remaining between them. This CDR3 is 15 amino acids long. The CDR3 bases are TGTGCCAGCAGTTACTCACCCGGGGAGGTGACTGAAGCTTTCTTT. It translates to CASSYSPGEVTEAFF.

This clone was seen only a few times. The CDR3 spells CASSPQLQGREQYF. The CDR3 nucleotides read TGTGCCAGCTCACCACAGCTACAGGGGAGGGAGCAGTACTTC. The V call is TRBV18, the J call TRBJ2-7, with D maybe TRBD1 (7 bases). CDR3 size: 14 residues. Deletions cut 1 base from V and 7 bases from J, with 14 bases between. The germline gives CDR1 KGHSH, CDR2 LQKENI.

The CDR3: CASSQDDSNYGYTF. CDR3 coding DNA: TGCGCCAGCAGCCAAGATGACAGTAACTATGGCTACACCTTC. This chain uses TRBV4-1 with TRBJ1-2; TRBD1 might be the D (5 bases). V shed 0 bases and J shed 1 base, with 6 bases lying between them. From germline, CDR1 is MGHRA and CDR2 YSYEKL. The CDR3 is made up of 14 amino acids.

The genes are TRBV7-2 and TRBJ2-7; no definite D call. Trimming cost V 0 bases and J 1 base, with 10 bases left between them. There are 15 residues in the CDR3. In germline, CDR1 is SGHTA, CDR2 FQGNSA. The CDR3 nucleotides are TGTGCCAGCAGCTTAGCCCGCGGCAGATCCTACGAGCAGTACTTC. It encodes CASSLARGRSYEQYF.

In its sample, this clone was seen a few times. V usage is TRBV9 and J usage is TRBJ2-5, with D possibly TRBD2 on 6 matching bases. The CDR3 covers 13 residues. The V end was cut by 4 bases, the J end by 5 bases, with 12 bases between. Germline values: CDR1 SGDLS, CDR2 YYNGEE. The CDR3 is CASSPGGRETQYF. In DNA form, the CDR3 reads TGTGCCAGCAGCCCCGGGGGTAGGGAGACCCAGTACTTC.

The V gene is TRBV14, the J gene TRBJ1-2; D possibly corresponds to TRBD1 (5 bases). Germline V gene sequence: CDR1 SGHDN, CDR2 FVKESK. The CDR3 has 14 amino acids. The V end was cut by 5 bases, the J end by 7 bases, with 17 bases between. DNA for the CDR3: TGTGCCAGCAGCGGCGAAGGGGAAGGCGGTGGCTACACCTTC. Its translation: CASSGEGEGGGYTF.

By sample fraction, this clone is medium-sized. CDR3 amino acids: CASSFGGRQVQETQYF. The CDR3 DNA follows: TGTGCCAGCAGTTTTGGTGGGCGACAGGTACAAGAGACCCAGTACTTC. The rearrangement uses TRBV28 and TRBJ2-5; D possibly corresponds to TRBD1 (6 bases). CDR3 length equals 16 residues. Trimming pared 3 bases from V and 2 bases from J, leaving 16 bases between. Germline V lookup: CDR1 MDHEN, CDR2 SYDVKM.

CDR3 in amino acids: CASSYGQGPYEQYF. The CDR3 DNA reads as TGTGCCAGCAGTTACGGACAGGGACCCTACGAGCAGTACTTC. The chain uses TRBV27 and TRBJ2-7; the match to TRBD1 covers 8 bases. The CDR3 extends over 14 amino acids. Germline lookup yields CDR1 MNHEY and CDR2 SMNVEV (reference sequence). Trimming cost V 4 bases and J 2 bases; bases outside gene matches: 4.

The J gene is TRBJ1-4, the V gene TRBV18; D is perhaps TRBD1 (5 bases). V gave up 1 base and J gave up 6 bases, with 15 bases separating them. The CDR3 contains 16 residues. CDR1 is KGHSH, CDR2 LQKENI, per germline. CDR3 region: CASSPLSSGEDEKLFF. The CDR3 nucleotides read TGTGCCAGCTCACCACTCTCGTCGGGGGAAGATGAAAAACTGTTTTTT.

The chain uses TRBV9 and TRBJ2-2, with D unresolved. The germline gives CDR1 SGDLS, CDR2 YYNGEE. The V end was cut by 3 bases, the J end by 3 bases, with 9 bases between. This CDR3 contains 14 residues. The CDR3 DNA is TGTGCCAGCAGCGCTATTTACGACACCGGGGAGCTGTTTTTT. Its protein is CASSAIYDTGELFF.

By frequency in the sample, this clone is medium-sized. The chain recombines TRBV7-9 with TRBJ2-7; 7 nucleotides line up with TRBD1. Germline CDR1 reads SEHNR; CDR2 reads FQNEAQ (reference sequence). The V and J ends lost 8 bases and 3 bases, in that order; junction bases with no gene match: 10. This CDR3 spans 14 amino acids. DNA of the CDR3: TGTGCCAGCGAAGGATCGGGACAGCACTACGAGCAGTACTTC. Protein product: CASEGSGQHYEQYF.

This clone was detected a few times. This sequence joins TRBV7-6 and TRBJ2-3; D is perhaps TRBD1 (5 bases). The V and J ends lost 3 bases and 2 bases respectively, with 9 bases between them. The length of the CDR3 is 14 residues. The germline gives CDR1 SGHVS, CDR2 FNYEAQ. The CDR3 sequence: CASSLQGNTDTQYF. DNA of the CDR3: TGTGCCAGCAGCTTGCAGGGTAACACAGATACGCAGTATTTT.

This clone has only a few counts. The V gene is TRBV10-3, the J gene TRBJ1-6; D not resolved. The germline V gene has CDR1 ENHRY and CDR2 SYGVKD. The germline V and J ends were trimmed by 4 bases and 7 bases, with 11 bases remaining between them. There are 14 residues in the CDR3. The DNA of the CDR3 is TGTGCCATCAGTGGGAGACGGAGAAATTCACCCCTCCACTTT. Translation gives CAISGRRRNSPLHF.